These T cell receptor beta chains were read from a single sample in a study of cytomegalovirus exposure and HLA in healthy donors. Sequenced by immunoSEQ multiplex PCR; TCRdb stores in-frame clones only, minus some. The table includes roughly 110,000 clones, over 75% detected once. Specimen: PBMCs. Source of these receptors: a man aged 35-49 years in good health and CMV-seropositive. Both conserved end residues are part of each CDR3. A D gene is named only where the DNA matches it firmly. Clone size, where shown, is once, few, many, or a class for clones that have expanded.

J gene: TRBJ1-2; D gene: NA; clone size: NA; V gene: TRBV7-9; CDR3 DNA: TGTGCCAGCAGCTTAGGCCAGGGGCTGGATGGCTACACCTTC; CDR3 protein: CASSLGQGLDGYTF
J gene: TRBJ2-7; D gene: NA; clone size: NA; V gene: TRBV7-2; CDR3 DNA: TGTGCCAGCAGCTTAGCGCGAAGAGGGGGCGAGCAGTACTTC; CDR3 protein: CASSLARRGGEQYF
J gene: TRBJ1-6; D gene: TRBD1; clone size: NA; V gene: TRBV28; CDR3 DNA: TGTGCCAGCAGTTTGGGAGACAGGGTCACACCCCTCCACTTT; CDR3 protein: CASSLGDRVTPLHF
J gene: TRBJ1-4; D gene: TRBD1; clone size: NA; V gene: TRBV7-9; CDR3 DNA: TGTGCCAGCAGGCGGGACAGTGATAATGAAAAACTGTTTTTT; CDR3 protein: CASRRDSDNEKLFF
J gene: TRBJ2-3; D gene: NA; clone size: once; V gene: TRBV4-2; CDR3 DNA: TGTGCCAGCAGCCAAGATCTGTACAACACAGATACGCAGTATTTT; CDR3 protein: CASSQDLYNTDTQYF
J gene: TRBJ1-3; D gene: TRBD1; clone size: NA; V gene: TRBV27; CDR3 DNA: TGTGCCAGCAGTTTATCGGGACAGGGGATGTCTGGAAACACCATATATTTT; CDR3 protein: CASSLSGQGMSGNTIYF
J gene: TRBJ1-2; D gene: TRBD1; clone size: few; V gene: TRBV4-3; CDR3 DNA: TGCGCCAGCAGCCGGGACAGGGACTATGGCTACACCTTC; CDR3 protein: CASSRDRDYGYTF
J gene: TRBJ2-2; D gene: NA; clone size: NA; V gene: TRBV9; CDR3 DNA: TGTGCCAGCAGCGAGAGGGGGAACGGGGAGCTGTTTTTT; CDR3 protein: CASSERGNGELFF
J gene: TRBJ2-7; D gene: TRBD2; clone size: NA; V gene: TRBV5-6; CDR3 DNA: TGTGCCAGCAGCTTGGTAAGGGACAGCTTAGCGGGGGAGACCTACGAGCAGTACTTC; CDR3 protein: CASSLVRDSLAGETYEQYF
J gene: TRBJ1-2; D gene: NA; clone size: NA; V gene: TRBV19; CDR3 DNA: TGTGCCAGTAGTATACAGGGGACGCGAGGCTACACCTTC; CDR3 protein: CASSIQGTRGYTF
J gene: TRBJ1-5; D gene: TRBD1; clone size: NA; V gene: TRBV10-3; CDR3 DNA: TGTGCCACCACAGACAGGGATCTTCAGCCCCAGCATTTT; CDR3 protein: CATTDRDLQPQHF
J gene: TRBJ1-2; D gene: TRBD1; clone size: NA; V gene: TRBV6-4; CDR3 DNA: TGTGCCAGCAGTGACTCGGACAGGGACCATGGCTACACCTTC; CDR3 protein: CASSDSDRDHGYTF
J gene: TRBJ1-6; D gene: NA; clone size: many; V gene: TRBV11-2; CDR3 DNA: TGTGCCAGCAGCTTAGGGAGCTCCTATAATTCACCCCTCCACTTT; CDR3 protein: CASSLGSSYNSPLHF
J gene: TRBJ2-7; D gene: TRBD1; clone size: NA; V gene: TRBV5-6; CDR3 DNA: TGTGCCAGCAGCTTGGAAGGACAGGGGGACTACGAGCAGTACTTC; CDR3 protein: CASSLEGQGDYEQYF
J gene: TRBJ1-2; D gene: NA; clone size: NA; V gene: TRBV4-1; CDR3 DNA: TGCGCCAGCAGCCAAGTTGGGCTAGGCTACACCTTC; CDR3 protein: CASSQVGLGYTF
J gene: TRBJ1-2; D gene: TRBD1; clone size: NA; V gene: TRBV29-1; CDR3 DNA: TGCAGCGTTGAAGATGGGACAGGTTATGGCTACACCTTC; CDR3 protein: CSVEDGTGYGYTF
J gene: TRBJ1-6; D gene: NA; clone size: NA; V gene: TRBV18; CDR3 DNA: TGTGCCAGCTCACCCCGGGGGACTCGAAATTCACCCCTCCACTTT; CDR3 protein: CASSPRGTRNSPLHF
J gene: TRBJ1-2; D gene: NA; clone size: NA; V gene: TRBV28; CDR3 DNA: TGTGCCAGCAGCATCGTCACTCCCTATGGCTACACCTTC; CDR3 protein: CASSIVTPYGYTF
J gene: TRBJ2-2; D gene: TRBD2; clone size: once; V gene: TRBV13; CDR3 DNA: TGTGCCAGCAGCGATAGCGGGGGTGGTACCGGGGAGCTGTTTTTT; CDR3 protein: CASSDSGGGTGELFF
J gene: TRBJ1-4; D gene: NA; clone size: NA; V gene: TRBV11-2; CDR3 DNA: TGTGCCAGCAGCACCAGGACAGAGCTTAATGAAAAACTGTTTTTT; CDR3 protein: CASSTRTELNEKLFF
J gene: TRBJ2-2; D gene: NA; clone size: NA; V gene: TRBV7-6; CDR3 DNA: TGTGCCAGCAGCTTACGGGGGGCTATGAACACCGGGGAGCTGTTTTTT; CDR3 protein: CASSLRGAMNTGELFF
J gene: TRBJ2-7; D gene: TRBD2; clone size: NA; V gene: TRBV5-6; CDR3 DNA: TGTGCCAGCAGTTACCCCGGACTGACTAGCAGTCCCTACGAGCAGTACTTC; CDR3 protein: CASSYPGLTSSPYEQYF
J gene: TRBJ2-2; D gene: NA; clone size: NA; V gene: TRBV7-2; CDR3 DNA: TGTGCCAGCACAAAAGGCGGATATTCGAACACCGGGGAGCTGTTTTTT; CDR3 protein: CASTKGGYSNTGELFF
J gene: TRBJ1-1; D gene: TRBD1; clone size: once; V gene: TRBV15; CDR3 DNA: TGTGCCACCAGCAGAAGAGTTCCGGGACAGGGCACTGAAGCTTTCTTT; CDR3 protein: CATSRRVPGQGTEAFF
J gene: TRBJ2-4; D gene: NA; clone size: NA; V gene: TRBV2; CDR3 DNA: TGTGCCAGCTCGCTACTAGCCAAAAACAGTCAGTACTTC; CDR3 protein: CASSLLAKNSQYF
J gene: TRBJ2-7; D gene: TRBD1; clone size: NA; V gene: TRBV2; CDR3 DNA: TGTGCCAGCAGTGAAATGGAGGGACAGGGACTCTACGAGCAGTACTTC; CDR3 protein: CASSEMEGQGLYEQYF
J gene: TRBJ1-1; D gene: TRBD1; clone size: few; V gene: TRBV6-6; CDR3 DNA: TGTGCCAGCAGTTACTTAACAGGGGGGGCTGAAGCTTTCTTT; CDR3 protein: CASSYLTGGAEAFF
J gene: TRBJ2-3; D gene: TRBD1; clone size: NA; V gene: TRBV9; CDR3 DNA: TGTGCCAGTGCGGGACAGGGGGCATATACGCAGTATTTT; CDR3 protein: CASAGQGAYTQYF
J gene: TRBJ1-1; D gene: NA; clone size: NA; V gene: TRBV9; CDR3 DNA: TGTGCCAGCAGCGTAGGTTTCTCTCTCTTGAACACTGAAGCTTTCTTT; CDR3 protein: CASSVGFSLLNTEAFF
J gene: TRBJ2-7; D gene: TRBD1; clone size: NA; V gene: TRBV19; CDR3 DNA: TGTGCCAGTACCCCAAGACCGGGACAGACCTACGAGCAGTACTTC; CDR3 protein: CASTPRPGQTYEQYF
J gene: TRBJ1-4; D gene: TRBD1; clone size: once; V gene: TRBV19; CDR3 DNA: TGTGCCAGTAAAAGATTTTCCGGGACAGAACAAAAGCCAACTAATGAAAAACTGTTTTTT; CDR3 protein: CASKRFSGTEQKPTNEKLFF
J gene: TRBJ1-2; D gene: TRBD1; clone size: NA; V gene: TRBV4-1; CDR3 DNA: TGCGCCAGCAGCCAAGTGGACAGGGGTCCTTATGGCTACACCTTC; CDR3 protein: CASSQVDRGPYGYTF
J gene: TRBJ2-1; D gene: TRBD2; clone size: NA; V gene: TRBV5-1; CDR3 DNA: TGCGCCAGCAGCTCAAAGACTAGCGGTGCCTACAATGAGCAGTTCTTC; CDR3 protein: CASSSKTSGAYNEQFF
J gene: TRBJ2-7; D gene: NA; clone size: few; V gene: TRBV27; CDR3 DNA: TGTGCCAGCAGACGAACCCCGTTCGCGGGCGTCGGTACCTACGAGCAGTACTTC; CDR3 protein: CASRRTPFAGVGTYEQYF
J gene: TRBJ1-2; D gene: TRBD1; clone size: NA; V gene: TRBV2; CDR3 DNA: TGTGCCAGCAGTGAATCCAAGGGGGCGAACTATGGCTACACCTTC; CDR3 protein: CASSESKGANYGYTF